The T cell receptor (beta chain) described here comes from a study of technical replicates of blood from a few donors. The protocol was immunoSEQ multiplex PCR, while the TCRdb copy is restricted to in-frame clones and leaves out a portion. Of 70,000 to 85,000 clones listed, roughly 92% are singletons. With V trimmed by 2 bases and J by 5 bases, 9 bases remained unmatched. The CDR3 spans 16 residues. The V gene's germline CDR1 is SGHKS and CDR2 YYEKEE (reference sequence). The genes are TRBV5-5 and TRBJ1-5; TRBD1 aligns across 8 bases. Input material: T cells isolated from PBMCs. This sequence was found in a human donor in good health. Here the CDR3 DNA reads TGTGCCAGCAGCTTACAGGGGGAGGCTGGGGATCAGCCCCAGCATTTT. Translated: CASSLQGEAGDQPQHF.